The TCR beta chain under discussion was sequenced for a study of response to subunit inactivated influenza vaccine (dated by TCRdb to 2016 to 2019). At the level of the whole study: Deep quantitative profiling of the T cell receptor repertoire was used in the study to follow responses to a trivalent subunit inactivated influenza vaccine.

The library came from RT-PCR. For sequencing, an Illumina HiSeq 2500 was employed. TCRdb applied fastp at Q25 and MiXCR to the public reads, then kept only in-frame beta chains. Under each unique CDR3 protein, matching rows form one entry showing the most common genes and DNA. Here the sample has roughly 160,000 distinct CDR3 sequences; around 11% occur a single time. Approximately 39% of the sample lies in the top ten. Here is what the overall study found, with its caveats: It was suggested by the authors that each seasonal influenza vaccination may recruit only a limited number of new T cells.

This clonotype was counted between two and nine times. Its antigen is still unknown. The record has no base qualities; no much larger clone is one base away. The CDR3 numbers 15 residues from cysteine through phenylalanine. Only CDR3 DNA remains: 45 bases, in frame from the first base. For CDR1 and CDR2, the germline V gene lists SGDLS and YYNGEE. Unmatched junction bases come to 7, with V trimmed by 2 bases and J by 5 bases. This receptor was identified in a man aged 45 to 75 who received an inactivated influenza vaccine. Donor details come from another sample of the same person, matched by shared clones. In this chain, TRBV9 is recombined with TRBJ2-1; TRBD2 matches 7 bases in the middle. Sequences were derived from CD8+ T cells sorted from PBMCs, sampled around 2 years after vaccination. The DNA sequence reads TGTGCCAGCAGCGTGGGGGACTACTCTAACAATGAGCAGTTCTTC. The translation is CASSVGDYSNNEQFF.